This is a list of T cell receptor beta chains from one sample in a study of lymphopenia after photon versus proton radiotherapy. Data came from immunoSEQ multiplex PCR; TCRdb stores just in-frame clones and leaves some out. The profile shows fewer than 20,000 clones, 80% to 90% of them singletons. The specimen comprised peripheral blood, sampled from a patient treated with proton-based radiotherapy. Every receptor here comes from a man in his 70s with pancreatic cancer. CDR3s include the opening cysteine and the closing phenylalanine or tryptophan. A D gene is named only where the DNA matches it firmly. Size values are once, few and many counts, or a class for expanded clones, and some rows have none.

d_gene | j_gene | v_gene | abundance | CDR3nt | CDR3aa
NA | TRBJ1-2 | TRBV10-3 | NA | TGTGCCATCAGTGGGACCGCGGGAGGCTACACCTTC | CAISGTAGGYTF
TRBD1 | TRBJ2-1 | TRBV10-3 | NA | TGTGCCATCAAGGGGGCAGGGGGAGCTGCCTCCTACAATGAGCAGTTCTTC | CAIKGAGGAASYNEQFF
NA | TRBJ2-5 | TRBV7-9 | few | TGTGCCAGCAGCCCAATTGGTGGGACCGGGAAGACCCAGTACTTC | CASSPIGGTGKTQYF
TRBD1 | TRBJ1-1 | TRBV4-2 | NA | TGTGCCAGCAGCCCACAGGGACAGGGGACTGAAGCTTTCTTT | CASSPQGQGTEAFF
NA | TRBJ1-2 | TRBV7-3 | NA | TGTGCCAGCGGTAGGGGGGCAATCCAATATGGCTACACCTTC | CASGRGAIQYGYTF
NA | TRBJ2-3 | TRBV27 | NA | TGTGCCAGCACTTTTTGGCCTGCGACAGATACGCAGTATTTT | CASTFWPATDTQYF
TRBD1 | TRBJ1-2 | TRBV27 | NA | TGTGCCAGCAGTTTATCGACAGGGGGAGTATCCGGCTACACCTTC | CASSLSTGGVSGYTF
NA | TRBJ1-4 | TRBV19 | NA | TGTGCCAGTGATACACTTGGAAATTCTGGAAAACTGTTTTTT | CASDTLGNSGKLFF
NA | TRBJ1-6 | TRBV5-1 | NA | TGCGCCAGCAGCTCTACAGTGGATTCACCCCTCCACTTT | CASSSTVDSPLHF
NA | TRBJ2-7 | TRBV4-1 | NA | TGCGCCAGCAGCCAAGAGTCCAGTCAGAACTACGAGCAGTACTTC | CASSQESSQNYEQYF
NA | TRBJ1-3 | TRBV4-1 | NA | TGCGCCAGCAGCCAGGACAGCGGAAACACCATATATTTT | CASSQDSGNTIYF
NA | TRBJ2-7 | TRBV14 | NA | TGTGCCAGCAGCCAAGATGCGAGACATTCAGACTACGAGCAGTACTTC | CASSQDARHSDYEQYF
NA | TRBJ1-1 | TRBV6-5 | NA | TGTGCCAGCACCGCTGGCGGTGTCGAGACTGAAGCTTTCTTT | CASTAGGVETEAFF
NA | TRBJ2-7 | TRBV29-1 | NA | TGCAGCGGGGCGGACACGACCTACGAGCAGTACTTC | CSGADTTYEQYF
NA | TRBJ2-3 | TRBV14 | NA | TGTGCCAGCAGCCAAGATCTGGGGCCTGACACGCAGTATTTT | CASSQDLGPDTQYF
TRBD1 | TRBJ2-1 | TRBV19 | NA | TGTGCCAGTAGTATTTTGAGGACAGGGTTTTACGGTGAGCAGTTCTTC | CASSILRTGFYGEQFF
NA | TRBJ1-1 | TRBV11-3 | NA | TGTGCCAGCAGCACGGACAGGAACACTGAAGCTTTCTTT | CASSTDRNTEAFF
TRBD2 | TRBJ2-3 | TRBV5-3 | NA | TGTGCCAGAAGCAGTCGGGCGGGAGAAACAGATACGCAGTATTTT | CARSSRAGETDTQYF
NA | TRBJ2-2 | TRBV11-2 | NA | TGTGCCAGCAGCCGATTCAGGGGGAACACCGGGGAGCTGTTTTTT | CASSRFRGNTGELFF
NA | TRBJ2-2 | TRBV19 | once | TGTGCCAGTAGTTTCCTCGAGACGAACACCGGGGAGCTGTTTTTT | CASSFLETNTGELFF
TRBD2 | TRBJ2-7 | TRBV11-1 | NA | TGTGCCAGCAGCCTCCTGCGGGGGGCCGGGTTTTCCTACGAGCAGTACTTC | CASSLLRGAGFSYEQYF
TRBD1 | TRBJ2-7 | TRBV7-9 | NA | TGTGCCAGCAGCTTACAGACAGGGCGCGAGCAGTACTTC | CASSLQTGREQYF
TRBD2 | TRBJ2-1 | TRBV5-1 | NA | TGCGCCAGCAGCGGCACTAGCGGGTTCTACAATGAGCAGTTCTTC | CASSGTSGFYNEQFF
TRBD1 | TRBJ1-1 | TRBV5-1 | NA | TGCGCCAGCAGCCTATTCGGACAGGAGGGCACTGAAGCTTTCTTT | CASSLFGQEGTEAFF
NA | TRBJ2-1 | TRBV10-3 | NA | TGTGCCATCAGTGAAGTGGGGAAATACAATGAGCAGTTCTTC | CAISEVGKYNEQFF
NA | TRBJ2-7 | TRBV19 | NA | TGTGCCAGTAGCCTTACCGGGGCGGGGGCCTGGTACGAGCAGTACTTC | CASSLTGAGAWYEQYF
TRBD1 | TRBJ1-1 | TRBV27 | NA | TGTGCCAGCAGCCAGGGGGGGTTCACTGAAGCTTTCTTT | CASSQGGFTEAFF
TRBD1 | TRBJ1-2 | TRBV9 | NA | TGTGCCAGCAGGCAGGGGGCAAGTATACGTGGCTACACCTTC | CASRQGASIRGYTF
NA | TRBJ1-2 | TRBV19 | few | TGTGCCAGTCCAGGGTATGGCTACACCTTC | CASPGYGYTF
NA | TRBJ2-7 | TRBV11-3 | NA | TGTGCCAGCAGCTTTAGTAGTTACGAGCAGTACTTC | CASSFSSYEQYF
TRBD1 | TRBJ1-6 | TRBV6-1 | NA | TGTGCCAGCAGTGAACCAGGGGGCAGATCACCCCTCCACTTT | CASSEPGGRSPLHF
NA | TRBJ1-4 | TRBV27 | few | TGTGCCAGCAGTTTAACATCGGCTGGGCGTTATGAAAAACTGTTTTTT | CASSLTSAGRYEKLFF
TRBD2 | TRBJ2-1 | TRBV7-8 | NA | TGTGCCAGCAGCTTAGAGCGGGGTGATAACAATGAGCAGTTCTTC | CASSLERGDNNEQFF